One sample yielded the 14 T cell receptor beta chains listed below, sequenced in a study of cytomegalovirus exposure and HLA in healthy donors. PCR used 60 Vbeta primers and 13 Jbeta primers. Profiled with immunoSEQ multiplex PCR; TCRdb holds only in-frame clones, not every one. The table has about 140,000 clones, 70% to 90% seen once. The sample comprised PBMCs. These receptors were obtained from a woman aged 40 to 55 in good health and CMV-seronegative.

The chain combines TRBV6-5 with TRBJ1-2; 10 bases fit TRBD1. Germline CDR1 is MNHEY and CDR2 is SVGAGI. V was pared by 5 bases and J by 2 bases, with 5 bases of the junction left unmatched. This CDR3 has 15 residues. The DNA for the CDR3 is TGTGCCAGCAGTCCCGGGACAGGGGACAACTATGGCTACACCTTC. Protein: CASSPGTGDNYGYTF.

Regarding this clone: One end of the junction varies from germline; a read error may be responsible. The V gene is TRBV7-7, the J gene TRBJ2-1; 7 bases are shared with TRBD2. This CDR3 has 17 amino acids. Germline assignment: CDR1 SSHAT and CDR2 FNYEAQ (reference sequence). Here the CDR3 DNA reads TGTGCTAGCAGTCGCGGGGGAGCCTCAAGCTCCTACAATGAGCAGTTCTTC. It codes for CASSRGGASSSYNEQFF.

This clone is a singleton in its sample. Other DNA sequences in this sample translate to the same CDR3. J is TRBJ2-1 and V is TRBV9; no clear D gene. V was shortened by 0 bases and J by 3 bases, with 4 bases between the two germline ends. The CDR3 is 13 residues long. Germline CDR1 reads SGDLS; CDR2 reads YYNGEE. The CDR3 nucleotides are TGTGCCAGCAGCGTAGACAGCTACAATGAGCAGTTCTTC. It encodes CASSVDSYNEQFF.

The chain uses TRBV19 and TRBJ2-2; 12 bases align to TRBD2. CDR3 size: 15 residues. Germline assignment: CDR1 LNHDA and CDR2 SQIVND (reference sequence). Unmatched junction bases numbered 7, after V lost 6 bases and J lost 8 bases. CDR3: CASSATSGRLGELFF. The CDR3 DNA sequence: TGTGCCAGTAGCGCAACTAGCGGGAGGCTTGGGGAGCTGTTTTTT.

This chain joins TRBV6-1 and TRBJ1-2; 7 bases align to TRBD1. J was trimmed by 2 bases and V by 1 base; bases with no gene match: 4. The CDR3 length is 15 residues. Germline V CDR1 and CDR2: MNHNS, SASEGT. The CDR3 loop is CASSEVPTGNYGYTF. Written as DNA, the CDR3 is TGTGCCAGCAGTGAAGTCCCGACAGGGAACTATGGCTACACCTTC.

The chain couples TRBV7-9 to TRBJ1-2, with D hard to call. The germline V gene encodes CDR1 SEHNR and CDR2 FQNEAQ (reference sequence). V lost 5 bases and J lost 6, with 10 bases in between. The CDR3 is 12 residues long. The CDR3 nucleotides read TGTGCCAGCAGCGTCAGAGGAGATGGCTACACCTTC. Its translation is CASSVRGDGYTF.

The chain uses TRBV7-6 and TRBJ2-1; the D is unclear. The ends were cut back, 1 base at V and 0 bases at J, with 7 bases in the middle. This CDR3 comprises 15 residues. The germline gives CDR1 SGHVS, CDR2 FNYEAQ. Here the CDR3 DNA reads TGTGCCAGCAGCTTAGACCGTAGCTCCTACAATGAGCAGTTCTTC. Translated: CASSLDRSSYNEQFF.

The CDR3 spells CASSLDWTPSDETQYF. The CDR3 coding sequence is TGTGCCAGCAGCTTAGATTGGACACCTTCAGATGAGACCCAGTACTTC. The chain couples TRBV11-2 to TRBJ2-5; possibly TRBD1 for D (5 bases). Trimming took 0 bases from V and 5 from J, leaving 16 bases between them. Germline V gives CDR1 SGHAT, CDR2 FQNNGV. This CDR3 is built from 16 residues.

This chain joins TRBV7-8 and TRBJ1-4, with a weak D call TRBD1 (6 bases). Trimming removed 5 bases from V and 10 bases from J, with 26 bases in between. CDR3 length: 17 amino acids. Germline V gene lookup returns CDR1 SGHVS and CDR2 FQNEAQ. The CDR3 DNA follows: TGTGCCAGCAGCCAAGTGGGGAATTCCGGGGGGCAAGGAAAACTGTTTTTT. It specifies CASSQVGNSGGQGKLFF.

This sequence joins TRBV5-1 and TRBJ1-3; 7 positions agree with TRBD1. The V gene end was trimmed by 3 bases and the J gene end by 0 bases; junction bases not matched to a gene: 6. CDR3 length equals 16 residues. CDR1 is SGHRS, CDR2 YFSETQ, per germline. The CDR3 nucleotides are TGCGCCAGCAGCTCGACAGGGCCCTACTCTGGAAACACCATATATTTT. Translation gives CASSSTGPYSGNTIYF.

The chain has TRBV7-2 and TRBJ2-7; 7 nucleotides agree with TRBD1. The junction had 5 bases not matched to a gene; V was cut back by 5 bases and J by 4 bases. The CDR3 is 13 residues long. Per the germline V gene, CDR1 is SGHTA and CDR2 is FQGNSA. The CDR3 coding sequence is TGTGCCAGCAGCGCAGGGACAGAATACGAGCAGTACTTC. Translation gives CASSAGTEYEQYF.

The chain uses TRBV5-1 and TRBJ2-5, with 7 nucleotides matching TRBD2. Germline CDR1 SGHRS, CDR2 YFSETQ. J was trimmed by 4 bases and V by 7 bases; bases with no gene match: 10. The CDR3 runs to 14 residues. CDR3 sequence: CASWPGGRGETQYF. The CDR3 DNA reads as TGCGCCAGCTGGCCGGGGGGAAGGGGAGAGACCCAGTACTTC.

In the case of this clone: Compared with germline, one end of the junction differs, possibly owing to a read error. The chain joins TRBV7-7 to TRBJ2-1, with 11 positions matching TRBD2. Germline assignment: CDR1 SSHAT and CDR2 FNYEAQ (reference sequence). This CDR3 has 16 amino acids. The CDR3 DNA follows: TGTGCTAGCAGCTCCCTAGCGGGAGGCTTGGTCAATGAGCAGTTCTTC. Translating gives CASSSLAGGLVNEQFF.

On this clone itself: The junction departs from germline at one end; a sequencing error may be responsible. This chain connects TRBV7-9 to TRBJ1-1, with D uncertain. This CDR3 comprises 14 residues. CDR1 is SEHNR, CDR2 FQNEAQ, per germline (reference sequence). CDR3 nucleotides: TGTTCCAGCAGCTTAGTTACAGTGAACACTGAAGCTTTCTTT. Translation: CSSSLVTVNTEAFF.